Following are 5 T cell receptor delta chains from one sample sequenced in a study of γδ T cells in repeated Plasmodium falciparum infection. TCRdb re-identified clones in the multiplex PCR reads via CATT. In the table there are around 89,000 delta-chain clones, about 1.5% of which are singletons. Vgamma9/Vdelta2+ and Vdelta2-negative gammadelta T cells were flow-sorted from PBMC for bulk sequencing. Source material: gamma-delta T cells from blood. The receptors were gathered from a pool of human donors (malaria-infected and uninfected, not separated).

This clone was seen many times. The chain joins TRDV1 to TRDJ1, with 9 bases lining up with TRDD3. The J gene, absent from TCRdb, was called here by matching the DNA to germline. J lost 0 bases, V lost 2 bases, and 7 bases had no gene match. The CDR3 contains 17 residues. CDR1 is TSWWSYY, CDR2 QGS, per germline. DNA of the CDR3: TGTGCTCTTGGGGAAAATCCTGGGGGATTCTACACCGATAAACTCATCTTT. Protein sequence: CALGENPGGFYTDKLIF.

This clone has a handful of counts. Since a far larger clone is one base different, this is likely a read error. Other nucleotide sequences in the sample specify the same CDR3. The genes are TRDV2 and TRDJ1, with TRDD3 as a possible D gene (5 bases). Germline V lookup: CDR1 GEAIGNYY, CDR2 EKD. V was shortened by 4 bases and J by 8 bases, with 40 bases between the two germline ends. This CDR3 spans 21 amino acids. The CDR3 nucleotides are TGTGCCTGTGATGCAGTCCTCGACGTACTGGATTCGTCAAAGCAGGGGACCAAACTCATCTTT. Protein product: CACDAVLDVLDSSKQGTKLIF.

Worth noting for this clone: The TCRdb protein, from a much larger clone, departs from this DNA's translation at residue 5, likely by read error; the protein shown derives from the DNA. This chain uses TRDV3 with TRDJ1; the D gene is possibly TRDD3 (6 bases). Since TCRdb gives no J gene, matching the DNA to germline was used here to assign it. Trimming took 5 bases from V and 5 from J, leaving 27 bases between them. The CDR3 length is 16 residues. Germline CDR1 is TVYSNPD and CDR2 is GDNSRS (reference sequence). Here the CDR3 DNA reads TGTGCCGTTTTTGAACTTCGGGGGGACACCCTTGATAAACTCATCTTT. Residues: CAVFELRGDTLDKLIF.

Regarding this clone: TCRdb's entry gives the protein of a much larger clone, which mismatches this DNA's translation at residue 14, likely from a read error; the protein reported here is translated from the DNA. The V gene is TRDV1, the J gene TRDJ1; the match to TRDD3 covers 9 bases. Germline CDR1 reads TSWWSYY; CDR2 reads QGS. Trimming took 4 bases from V and 0 from J; bases not matched to a gene: 18. CDR3 length: 20 residues. The CDR3 sequence is CALGGRGSFWGIHHTDKLIF. The CDR3 region has the DNA TGTGCTCTTGGGGGGAGGGGTTCTTTCTGGGGGATTCATCACACCGATAAACTCATCTTT.

This clone has only a few counts. This likely came from a read error, as a far larger clone is one base away. Other nucleotide sequences from this sample produce the same CDR3. J gene calling gave no result, while the V gene is TRDV1. Germline V lookup: CDR1 TSWWSYY, CDR2 QGS. The CDR3 covers 13 residues. CDR3 sequence reads: CALGEFLYDELIF. The CDR3 bases are TGTGCTCTTGGCGAATTCCTCTACGATGAGCTCATCTTT.